This T cell receptor beta chain came from a study of blood T cell repertoires in COVID-19. Overall study: The study drew acute and convalescent COVID-19 samples from the United States, Italy and Spain.

Only in-frame clones appear in the TCRdb table, and some are missing; sequencing was by immunoSEQ multiplex PCR. The repertoire holds roughly 220,000 clones, with 85% to 90% as singletons. V dropped 5 bases and J dropped 6; count of bases not matched to a gene: 10. The CDR3 consists of 15 residues. The germline gives CDR1 SQVTM, CDR2 ANQGSEA. The V gene is TRBV29-1, the J gene TRBJ2-3; 11 bases are a match to TRBD2. Sequencing was done on a sample of PBMCs or T cells enriched from blood (not recorded which). This receptor was taken from a young woman in a cohort exposed to, infected with or recovered from COVID-19 (not recorded which). The CDR3 here is CSVTRALAGDDTQYF. The CDR3 bases are TGCAGCGTTACCAGGGCACTAGCGGGAGACGATACGCAGTATTTT.